This T cell receptor beta chain originates from a study of CD8 T cells in Susac syndrome. A note on this clonotype: The target antigen is unknown.

In blood CD8+ and CD4+ T cells, TCR beta underwent sequencing. TEMRA cells were FACS-enriched, and CD8+ and CD4+ T cells were isolated negatively. Study-level findings and limits: Within Susac syndrome CD4+ T cell repertoires, clonal expansion was not evident.

Reverse transcription of roughly 0.5 to 1 ug RNA was carried out with random hexamers. Coverage of TCR beta CDR3 amplification by immunoSEQ multiplex PCR extended to 54 Vbeta and 13 Jbeta. TCRdb re-called the immunoSEQ multiplex PCR reads with MiXCR, one entry per CDR3 protein. The sample shows around 200,000 distinct CDR3 sequences, 90% to 96% of them seen only once. Material for sequencing was CD4+ T cells from PBMCs. This sequence was found in a human donor with Susac syndrome.

CDR3: CASSLRLGSARGETQYF. CDR3 nucleotides: TGTGCCAGCAGCCTACGTCTGGGTAGCGCCCGGGGGGAGACCCAGTACTTC. This rearrangement joins TRBV7-2 to TRBJ2-5; a weak D match, TRBD2 (6 bases). CDR3 size: 17 residues. V lost 5 bases and J 5 bases, leaving 24 bases between the germline ends. Germline V gives CDR1 SGHTA, CDR2 FQGNSA.